At least ten counts were recorded for the clone carrying this TCR beta chain. The entry originates in a study of regulatory T cells in long-lasting Graves disease. The time point was: newly diagnosed GD, antithyroid drugs for less than 3 months. There was RNA extracted from PBMCs, and the TCR library was made from it. Building the TCR beta libraries relied on iRepertoire HTBI primers, and CDR3 regions underwent Arm-PCR. TCRdb re-called the multiplex PCR reads through MiXCR, storing one row per CDR3 protein. The sample lists around 450,000 distinct CDR3 sequences, around 16% occurring once. The data also belong to a second study, concerning T cells in Graves' hyperthyroidism and ophthalmopathy. That source notes: Onset of ophthalmopathy came a median around 6.5 months after the model predicted it.

Source: peripheral blood mononuclear cells (PBMCs), taken at new diagnosis, from a patient treated with antithyroid drugs. This receptor was identified in a woman aged 40 to 50 with Graves disease.

The CDR3 coding sequence is TGCGCCAGCAGCCTTAAGCGGGAGCGGTATTCCGAGCAGTACTTC. This sequence encodes CASSLKRERYSEQYF. The chain joins TRBV5-1 to TRBJ2-7, with 8 nucleotides matching TRBD2. CDR1 SGHRS and CDR2 YFSETQ come from the germline V gene. J was trimmed by 6 bases and V by 4 bases; bases with no gene match: 12. The length of the CDR3 is 15 residues.